Listed here is a single T cell receptor beta chain. The data stem from a study of blood T cell repertoires in COVID-19. For the study at large: PBMCs, B-cell-depleted T cells, or T cells provided the cDNA or gDNA that made up the material.

Germline-derived CDR1 and CDR2 are MNHNY and SVGAGI (reference sequence). The CDR3 contains 16 residues. J was trimmed by 3 bases and V by 5 bases; bases with no gene match: 11. This table comes from immunoSEQ multiplex PCR, and its TCRdb copy is limited to in-frame clones, with some not included. The repertoire has around 200,000 clones, approximately 82% of them found once; the top ten carry roughly 2.9%. This clonotype was sampled from a man in his forties or fifties with active or convalescent COVID-19. Sequencing was carried out using peripheral blood. The chain couples TRBV6-6 to TRBJ1-1, with 8 nucleotides matching TRBD1. The CDR3 DNA reads TGTGCCAGCAGTCCTACTACGACAGGGGTACACACTGAAGCTTTCTTT. This sequence encodes CASSPTTTGVHTEAFF.